This T cell receptor delta chain was sequenced during a study of γδ T cells in repeated Plasmodium falciparum infection. The wider study: Donors were malaria-exposed Malian children or age- and gender-matched Australian children. Malian repertoires were sampled cross-sectionally without transmission and longitudinally through febrile malaria.

This clone occurred a few times. A read error is likely here: a far larger clone is one base away. TCRdb made new clone calls on the multiplex PCR reads using CATT. The sample holds about 89,000 delta-chain clones, over 1.3% seen once. Vgamma9/Vdelta2+ and Vdelta2-negative gammadelta T cells were flow-sorted from PBMC for bulk sequencing. The CDR3 extends over 16 amino acids. V shed 0 bases and J 1 base; nucleotides not matched to a gene: 4. The germline gives CDR1 TSWWSYY, CDR2 QGS. The source of this sequence is a pool of human donors (malaria-infected and uninfected, not separated). The chain couples TRDV1 to TRDJ1, with TRDD3 identical over 8 bases. TCRdb carries no J gene annotation; the J gene was assigned here by matching the DNA with germline. Sequencing was done on a sample of gamma-delta T cells from blood. The CDR3 DNA is TGTGCTCTTGGGGAACTGAGGGATACGGGCACCGATAAACTCATCTTT. Its translation is CALGELRDTGTDKLIF.